This TCR beta chain is from a study of T-cell memory formation after mild COVID-19. TCRdb reprocessed the 5' RACE reads with MiXCR, giving one entry per CDR3 protein. The repertoire holds 210,000 or so distinct CDR3 sequences, with 27% as singletons. V gave up 6 bases and J gave up 4 bases, with 19 bases separating them. The CDR3 is made up of 14 amino acids. Germline-derived CDR1 and CDR2 are SQVTM and ANQGSEA. The sample taken for sequencing was PBMCs or a T cell subset sorted from them (not recorded which). The chain uses TRBV29-1 and TRBJ2-7; D possibly corresponds to TRBD2 (5 bases). This clonotype originated in an adult woman who had mild COVID-19 (a few samples of this study predate the infection). Cell type and time point are not known. This CDR3 is CSVSSGLGNYEQYF. In DNA form, the CDR3 reads TGCAGCGTCTCCTCGGGATTAGGGAATTACGAGCAGTACTTC.